These 32 T cell receptor beta chains originate from one sample sequenced in a study of blood T cell repertoires in COVID-19. Method: immunoSEQ multiplex PCR; TCRdb's copy keeps in-frame clones and lacks some. The data show approximately 160,000 clones, with about four fifths seen just once and roughly 13% held by the top ten. The sample taken for sequencing was peripheral blood. The receptors were sampled from a man in his 70s who had recovered from COVID-19.

The chain couples TRBV27 to TRBJ1-1; TRBD1 matches at 11 bases. V dropped 4 bases and J dropped 6; count of bases not matched to a gene: 4. Germline-derived CDR1 and CDR2 are MNHEY and SMNVEV (reference sequence). The CDR3 is 14 residues long. This CDR3 is CASSSQGQGAEAFF. The DNA for the CDR3 is TGTGCCAGCAGTTCCCAGGGACAGGGGGCTGAAGCTTTCTTT.

This sequence joins TRBV18 and TRBJ2-7; the D gene is possibly TRBD1 (6 bases). Trimming took 1 base from V and 5 from J, leaving 9 bases between them. The CDR3 totals 13 residues. Germline CDR1 KGHSH, CDR2 LQKENI. CDR3 region: CASSPHREDEQYF. The CDR3 DNA follows: TGTGCCAGCTCACCACACAGGGAAGACGAGCAGTACTTC.

The CDR3 DNA sequence: TGTGCCAGCAGTTTTGTGTCAAACACTGAAGCTTTCTTT. It specifies CASSFVSNTEAFF. The V and J genes are TRBV28 and TRBJ1-1; D gene uncertain. Trimming removed 3 bases from V and 2 bases from J, with 7 bases in between. CDR3 length: 13 amino acids. In germline, CDR1 is MDHEN, CDR2 SYDVKM.

This clone was detected only once. The rearrangement links TRBV7-2 to TRBJ2-3; the D is unclear. Trimming stripped 3 bases from V and 0 bases from J, with 7 bases between. The CDR3 runs to 14 residues. Germline CDR1 and CDR2: SGHTA and FQGNSA. The CDR3 nucleotides are TGTGCCAGCAGCTTCCCATTGAGCACAGATACGCAGTATTTT. Amino acid sequence: CASSFPLSTDTQYF.

J is TRBJ1-5 and V is TRBV19; D might be TRBD1 (5 bases). Germline assignment: CDR1 LNHDA and CDR2 SQIVND (reference sequence). The V end lost 1 base, the J end lost 6 bases, and 13 bases lay between the germline ends. The CDR3 length is 15 residues. CDR3 protein: CASSIGFRATQPQHF. The DNA for the CDR3 is TGTGCCAGTAGTATAGGGTTCAGGGCGACTCAGCCCCAGCATTTT.

As to this clone: An end of the junction differs from the germline gene, which may be a read error. This chain joins TRBV5-4 and TRBJ2-1; 7 bases align to TRBD1. Germline CDR1 and CDR2: SGHNT and YYREEE (reference sequence). The CDR3 has 13 residues. As DNA, the CDR3 is TGTGCCAGCAGCTTGTGGGACAGCGCTGGTCCTCTCTTC. Translating it yields CASSLWDSAGPLF. Based on the CDR3 plus reference TRBV5-4 and TRBJ2-1, the full variable domain is ETGVTQSPTHLIKTRGQQVTLRCSSQSGHNTVSWYQQALGQGPQFIFQYYREEENGRGNFPPRFSGLQFPNYSSELNVNALELDDSALYLCASSLWDSAGPLFGPGTRLTVL.

The chain links TRBV11-2 to TRBJ2-1, with D unresolved. V shed 6 bases and J shed 0 bases, with 9 bases lying between them. In germline, CDR1 is SGHAT, CDR2 FQNNGV. The CDR3 is 14 amino acids. CDR3 DNA sequence: TGTGCCAGCAGGAAGTCAGACTCCTACAATGAGCAGTTCTTC. Residues: CASRKSDSYNEQFF.

This clone was seen once. V is TRBV6-6 and J is TRBJ2-3, with 12 positions matching TRBD2. Unmatched junction bases numbered 5, after V lost 4 bases and J lost 3 bases. There are 16 residues in the CDR3. Germline lookup yields CDR1 MNHNY and CDR2 SVGAGI (reference sequence). Here the CDR3 DNA reads TGTGCCAGCAGTTTAGGACTAGCGGGAAAGACAGATACGCAGTATTTT. It is translated as CASSLGLAGKTDTQYF.

The chain combines TRBV21-1 with TRBJ2-1; the DNA was not used to check the table's D call, TRBD2. TRBV21-1 is assigned pseudogene status. There are 20 residues in the CDR3. The CDR3 spells CASSKQTARTLAGKNREQFF. The DNA of the CDR3 is TGTGCCAGCAGCAAACAAACCGCGCGGACTCTAGCGGGGAAAAATAGAGAGCAGTTCTTC.

The genes are TRBV30 and TRBJ1-4, with TRBD1 as a possible D gene (6 bases). The CDR3 totals 16 residues. CDR1 and CDR2 (germline): GTSNPN, SVGIG (reference sequence). Trimming cost V 2 bases and J 2 bases, with 15 bases left between them. DNA of the CDR3: TGTGCCTGGAGTCCCAGGGGAGGGAACACTAATGAAAAACTGTTTTTT. Protein product: CAWSPRGGNTNEKLFF.

This rearrangement joins TRBV27 to TRBJ2-5; D might be TRBD1 (6 bases). The CDR3 is 17 amino acids. Trimming stripped 6 bases from V and 1 base from J, with 21 bases between. Germline V gene data show CDR1 as MNHEY and CDR2 as SMNVEV (reference sequence). CDR3 bases: TGTGCCAGCAGCCGAACCGCCAGGGGACCCTCCCAAGAGACCCAGTACTTC. Translated, it gives CASSRTARGPSQETQYF.

The chain employs TRBV18 and TRBJ2-7, with 11 bases that match TRBD2. CDR3 length: 18 amino acids. V gave up 3 bases and J gave up 3 bases; unmatched junction bases: 13. Germline CDR1 and CDR2: KGHSH and LQKENI. CDR3: CASSPQPSGRLIVYEQYF. In nucleotides, the CDR3 is TGTGCCAGCTCACCGCAACCTAGCGGGAGGTTGATTGTCTACGAGCAGTACTTC. The full variable domain, with the rest looked up from reference TRBV18 and TRBJ2-7, is NAGVMQNPRHLVRRRGQEARLRCSPMKGHSHVYWYRQLPEEGLKFMVYLQKENIIDESGMPKERFSAEFPKEGPSILRIQQVVRGDSAAYFCASSPQPSGRLIVYEQYFGPGTRLTVT.

This rearrangement joins TRBV18 to TRBJ1-5, with D unclear. The germline V gene encodes CDR1 KGHSH and CDR2 LQKENI. V was cut by 2 bases and J by 5 bases, with 7 bases left in between. CDR3 size: 13 residues. The CDR3 here is CASSPAADQPQHF. The DNA of the CDR3 is TGTGCCAGCTCACCAGCAGCGGATCAGCCCCAGCATTTT.

This sequence joins TRBV18 and TRBJ1-4; unclear D gene. Germline CDR1 and CDR2: KGHSH and LQKENI. CDR3 size: 17 residues. Trimming took 0 bases from V and 0 from J, leaving 11 bases between them. CDR3 amino acids: CASSPPSHAATNEKLFF. The DNA for the CDR3 is TGTGCCAGCTCACCACCGTCTCACGCGGCAACTAATGAAAAACTGTTTTTT. Full variable domain (remainder filled in from reference TRBV18 and TRBJ1-4): NAGVMQNPRHLVRRRGQEARLRCSPMKGHSHVYWYRQLPEEGLKFMVYLQKENIIDESGMPKERFSAEFPKEGPSILRIQQVVRGDSAAYFCASSPPSHAATNEKLFFGSGTQLSVL.

This sequence joins TRBV6-5 and TRBJ2-7, with no clear D. The CDR3 runs 14 residues. Trimming left V 6 bases short and J 2 bases short, with 14 bases between. CDR1 and CDR2 from the germline V gene are MNHEY and SVGAGI. The DNA of the CDR3 is TGTGCCAGCAGACTCCTCCCGCGAACCTACGAGCAGTACTTC. This encodes CASRLLPRTYEQYF.

The gene calls are TRBV4-1 and TRBJ1-5; TRBD1 matches 8 bases. CDR3 size: 15 residues. Germline V lookup: CDR1 MGHRA, CDR2 YSYEKL. V dropped 0 bases and J dropped 9; count of bases not matched to a gene: 7. The DNA of the CDR3 is TGCGCCAGCAGCCAAGATGGGACAGGAAGTCTGCCCCAGCATTTT. It encodes CASSQDGTGSLPQHF.

The V call is TRBV5-5, the J call TRBJ2-1; tentatively, D is TRBD1 (6 bases). Trimming took 3 bases from V and 2 from J, leaving 15 bases between them. CDR3 size: 16 residues. Germline V gene lookup returns CDR1 SGHKS and CDR2 YYEKEE (reference sequence). CDR3 amino acids: CASSSGTPLAYNEQFF. The CDR3 DNA follows: TGTGCCAGCAGCTCCGGGACACCCCTCGCCTACAATGAGCAGTTCTTC.

The chain recombines TRBV27 with TRBJ2-6, with 7 positions matching TRBD1. V was pared by 2 bases and J by 3 bases, with 4 bases of the junction left unmatched. The CDR3 runs to 16 residues. CDR1 is MNHEY, CDR2 SMNVEV, per germline (reference sequence). The CDR3 loop is CASSLKTGVGANVLTF. CDR3 bases: TGTGCCAGCAGTTTAAAAACAGGGGTTGGGGCCAACGTCCTGACTTTC.

The V call is TRBV5-4, the J call TRBJ2-7; D is possibly TRBD2 (6 bases). The CDR3 loop spans 15 amino acids. Trimming stripped 0 bases from V and 4 bases from J, with 14 bases between. Germline CDR1 reads SGHNT; CDR2 reads YYREEE (reference sequence). The CDR3 region is CASSLVAGSTYEQYF. The CDR3 DNA is TGTGCCAGCAGCTTGGTGGCGGGATCAACTTACGAGCAGTACTTC.

V and J are TRBV6-5 and TRBJ2-5; TRBD2 might be the D (6 bases). This CDR3 is 15 amino acids long. Germline values: CDR1 MNHEY, CDR2 SVGAGI. Trimming took off 6 bases at V and 3 bases at J, with 17 bases between the two ends. The CDR3 bases are TGTGCCAGCAGACTAGCCAGGCTTCTTAAAGAGACCCAGTACTTC. This gives the protein CASRLARLLKETQYF.

This CDR3 reads CASSVAGLTSTGELFF. DNA of the CDR3: TGTGCCAGCAGCGTAGCCGGGTTGACGAGCACCGGGGAGCTGTTTTTT. The rearrangement links TRBV9 to TRBJ2-2; no clear D. Trimming left V 0 bases short and J 4 bases short, with 13 bases between. CDR3 length: 16 residues. Germline V gene lookup returns CDR1 SGDLS and CDR2 YYNGEE.

The CDR3 spells CSAALGGDEKLFF. In DNA, the CDR3 is TGCAGCGCCGCTTTGGGGGGGGATGAAAAACTGTTTTTT. The rearrangement joins TRBV29-1 to TRBJ1-4, with a weak D call TRBD1 (5 bases). Per germline, CDR1 SQVTM and CDR2 ANQGSEA. This CDR3 spans 13 amino acids. With 7 bases removed from V and 6 bases from J, the gap between germline ends came to 15 bases.

The rearrangement links TRBV3-1 (or the pseudogene TRBV3-2) to TRBJ2-5, with unresolved D. CDR1 LGHDT and CDR2 YNNKEL come from the germline V gene (reference sequence). This CDR3 is 13 amino acids long. V was shortened by 1 base and J by 4 bases, with 7 bases between the two germline ends. CDR3 DNA: TGTGCCAGCAGCCAAGCAGCGAGAGAGACCCAGTACTTC. Its protein product is CASSQAARETQYF.

The rearrangement links TRBV7-8 to TRBJ1-5; 9 bases are a match to TRBD1. CDR1 is SGHVS, CDR2 FQNEAQ, per germline. Trimming took 4 bases from V and 6 from J; bases not matched to a gene: 13. This CDR3 spans 17 amino acids. The CDR3 DNA reads as TGTGCCAGCAGCTCCGGGACATTCGGGACAGGGAGTCAGCCCCAGCATTTT. As protein: CASSSGTFGTGSQPQHF.

The V and J genes are TRBV6-2 or TRBV6-3 and TRBJ2-7; 8 bases match TRBD2. This CDR3 has 16 residues. With 4 bases clipped from V and 0 bases from J, the junction kept 8 bases outside the gene matches. The germline gives CDR1 MNHEY, CDR2 SVGEGT. CDR3 amino acids: CASSSLAGPVSYEQYF. CDR3 coding DNA: TGTGCCAGCAGTTCCTTAGCGGGGCCCGTCTCCTACGAGCAGTACTTC.

The sample holds a few counts of this clone. The chain has TRBV7-8 and TRBJ2-7, with 9 bases that match TRBD1. Losses at the gene ends were 3 bases for V and 3 bases for J; bases not matched to a gene: 6. CDR1 is SGHVS and CDR2 is FQNEAQ in the germline V gene. This CDR3 region has 15 residues. The CDR3 sequence is CASSFTWGQGYEQYF. DNA for the CDR3: TGTGCCAGCAGCTTTACGTGGGGACAGGGCTACGAGCAGTACTTC.

As to this clone: A much larger clone is a single base away; this may be a read error. Other DNA sequences in this specimen translate into the identical CDR3. The V gene is TRBV12-1, the J gene TRBJ2-1; the table gives TRBD2 as D, unverified against the DNA. TRBV12-1 is a pseudogene segment. This CDR3 contains 15 residues. The CDR3 region is CASSFGTSGDTGKFF. The CDR3 coding sequence is TGTGCCAGTAGCTTTGGGACTAGCGGGGACACCGGGAAGTTCTTC.

The V gene is TRBV29-1, the J gene TRBJ2-5, with 8 bases matching TRBD2. The length of the CDR3 is 13 residues. With 3 bases clipped from V and 5 bases from J, the junction kept 5 bases outside the gene matches. The germline gives CDR1 SQVTM, CDR2 ANQGSEA. Written as DNA, the CDR3 is TGCAGCGTTGACCGGGAGGGGTGGGAGACCCAGTACTTC. Amino acids: CSVDREGWETQYF.

This clone was seen more than once but under ten times. The chain links TRBV7-9 to TRBJ2-3; D gene ambiguous. The CDR3 is 12 amino acids. The germline V and J ends were trimmed by 3 bases and 6 bases, with 7 bases remaining between them. CDR1 and CDR2 from the germline V gene are SEHNR and FQNEAQ (reference sequence). The CDR3 coding sequence is TGTGCCAGCAGCTTCGCAGGCGATACGCAGTATTTT. This sequence encodes CASSFAGDTQYF. The full variable domain, with the rest looked up from reference TRBV7-9 and TRBJ2-3, is DTGVSQNPRHKITKRGQNVTFRCDPISEHNRLYWYRQTLGQGPEFLTYFQNEAQLEKSRLLSDRFSAERPKGSFSTLEIQRTEQGDSAMYLCASSFAGDTQYFGPGTRLTVL.

This chain links TRBV28 with TRBJ1-6; 8 bases fit TRBD1. This CDR3 is 13 amino acids long. The V gene end was trimmed by 5 bases and the J gene end by 9 bases; junction bases not matched to a gene: 3. Per germline, CDR1 MDHEN and CDR2 SYDVKM. The CDR3 loop reads CASSDRGGSPLHF. Written as DNA, the CDR3 is TGTGCCAGCAGTGACAGGGGAGGTTCACCCCTCCACTTT.

The chain links TRBV9 to TRBJ2-1; 10 bases line up with TRBD1. Germline CDR1 reads SGDLS; CDR2 reads YYNGEE. The CDR3 is 14 residues long. The J segment lost 2 bases and the V segment lost 7 bases, leaving 3 bases of the junction unmatched. This CDR3 reads CASGGQGAYNEQFF. The CDR3 DNA is TGTGCCAGCGGAGGACAGGGGGCCTACAATGAGCAGTTCTTC.

This sequence joins TRBV24-1 and TRBJ2-2; tentatively, D is TRBD2 (6 bases). Trimming cost V 3 bases and J 0 bases, with 10 bases left between them. Germline CDR1 is KGHDR and CDR2 is SFDVKD. CDR3 size: 16 residues. CDR3 in DNA: TGTGCCACCAGTGATGAAGCGGGTACGAACACCGGGGAGCTGTTTTTT. Its translation is CATSDEAGTNTGELFF.